Here is one T cell receptor beta chain with its context. The data derive from a study of blood T cell repertoires in COVID-19. V gave up 1 base and J gave up 3 bases; unmatched junction bases: 6. The CDR3 is 15 amino acids. Germline loops: CDR1 MGHRA, CDR2 YSYEKL. The data were produced by immunoSEQ multiplex PCR, yet TCRdb's version contains in-frame clones alone and is incomplete. This table has about 130,000 clones, 60% to 80% appearing once. The receptor comes from a woman in her 70s with acute or convalescent COVID-19. V gene TRBV4-1 combines with J gene TRBJ2-7, with 7 bases matching TRBD2. Sequencing used peripheral blood. The DNA for the CDR3 is TGCGCCAGCAGCCAAGGGGGAGGGTCTATCTACGAGCAGTACTTC. Its translation is CASSQGGGSIYEQYF.